The 2 T cell receptor beta chains reported below all come from one sample, sequenced in a study. TCRdb fed the 5' RACE reads into MiXCR, producing one record per CDR3 protein. The table lists around 34,000 distinct CDR3 sequences, more than 20% of them singletons, with approximately 2.2% in the top ten. Treg sorting used a CD4+CD25+CD127-/low gate. The sequencing sample was made of tumor-infiltrating Tregs sorted from the breast tumor. These receptors were taken from a female donor with breast cancer.

In its sample, this clonotype was seen many times. The rearrangement uses TRBV4-1 and TRBJ2-5; D not resolved. Per the germline V gene, CDR1 is MGHRA and CDR2 is YSYEKL. Trimming removed 1 base from V and 1 base from J, with 1 base in between. This CDR3 has 12 residues. CDR3 protein: CASSQAQETQYF. The CDR3 nucleotides are TGCGCCAGCAGCCAAGCCCAAGAGACCCAGTACTTC.

This clonotype was recorded at least ten times. V is TRBV7-9 and J is TRBJ2-3, with TRBD2 matching 9 bases. This CDR3 is built from 17 residues. The V gene's germline CDR1 is SEHNR and CDR2 FQNEAQ (reference sequence). The J segment lost 8 bases and the V segment lost 1 base, leaving 13 bases of the junction unmatched. CDR3 residues: CASSLGVAGESLGTQYF. CDR3 coding DNA: TGTGCCAGCAGCTTAGGAGTAGCGGGAGAGTCCTTGGGTACGCAGTATTTT.